The sequence of this TCR beta chain was determined in a study of identical twins. Regarding the study as a whole: A lower insertion count was a feature of abundant cord blood beta clonotypes, with no such feature in memory repertoires. Surplus twin overlap in beta out-of-frame sequences was less pronounced.

The germline gives CDR1 SGHRS, CDR2 YFSETQ. Losses at the gene ends were 5 bases for V and 4 bases for J; bases not matched to a gene: 2. CDR3 length: 13 residues. Unique molecular identifiers were present on cDNA, and template switching added a universal primer site. MiXCR, applied by TCRdb to the 5' RACE reads, yields one record per CDR3 protein. The sample has around 960,000 distinct CDR3 sequences, approximately 13% seen once. Points on this clonotype: Its antigen is still unknown.

The sample also formed part of further work on yellow fever vaccine responses in identical twins. Per that study: Twin vaccine T cell responses reportedly seemed partly convergent, partly personalized.

The chain couples TRBV5-1 to TRBJ2-3, with 9 nucleotides matching TRBD1. Sequencing used PBMCs. The TCR was taken from a woman aged 18-29 years in good health. The CDR3 reads CASRTGGPDTQYF. The CDR3 region has the DNA TGCGCCAGCAGGACAGGGGGGCCAGATACGCAGTATTTT. Drawing the rest from reference TRBV5-1 and TRBJ2-3, the complete variable domain is KAGVTQTPRYLIKTRGQQVTLSCSPISGHRSVSWYQQTPGQGLQFLFEYFSETQRNKGNFPGRFSGRQFSNSRSEMNVSTLELGDSALYLCASRTGGPDTQYFGPGTRLTVL.